This T cell receptor (beta chain) was sequenced for a study of shared clonotypes between healthy human individuals (dated by TCRdb to 2018 to 2020). The study in broad terms: A couple of women and a few men aged 18 to 49 years were included in the cohort. For each donor, three plates each were used for CD4 naive and CD4 memory, two plates were used for CD8 naive, and one plate was used for CD8 memory. The study deeply sequenced blood TCR repertoires of about five healthy adults to estimate repertoire size and the extent of clonotype sharing between individuals. To increase sequencing depth and limit assay-specific biases, different laboratories used diverse techniques to prepare libraries and sequence TCR repertoires. Between about 0.8 and 9 billion PBMCs per donor were obtained by leukapheresis. Overall results and qualifications from the work: Because the study included only a small number of donors, the genetic and exposure-history diversity represented was limited. Across a handful of donors, roughly 5.1% of naive CD4, approximately 3.5% of naive CD8, under 2.5% of memory CD4, and approximately 0.4% of memory CD8 clonotypes were shared. Clonotypes shared by all four sorted-subset donors showed higher generation probabilities than non-shared clonotypes. Incomplete sequencing was indicated by rarefaction of sorted-subset datasets, despite the large sequencing depth. Sampling was limited to blood, and TCR repertoires in tissue likely differ from TCR repertoires in blood. Pairwise subsampling indicated that sequencing depth was expected to affect the degree of clonotype sharing among donors. Larger estimated clonotype richness was generally found for naive subsets than for memory subsets.

The donors were healthy, HIV-negative adults with no recently reported acute infections or vaccinations. Every donor was a Caucasian adult residing in Nashville, Tennessee, USA. Magnetic negative selection was used to enrich CD4+ T cells, after which naive cells were positively selected on CD45RA and the negative fraction became the memory subset. Blood was obtained by leukapheresis, after which PBMCs were separated by Ficoll-Histopaque density gradient centrifugation and cryopreserved in liquid nitrogen vapor phase. Analytical flow cytometry was used to check the purity and quantity of every magnetically sorted T cell population. Each sorted fraction had its genomic DNA isolated and then quantified by UV absorbance on a Nanodrop 2000c. On this clone: The clone's antigen remains unknown. No base-level quality is on record; no much larger clone is a single base apart.

TCR CDR3 regions were amplified from genomic DNA by multiplex PCR using the deep immunoSEQ assay. Extracted genomic DNA from each cell subset was spread evenly across all wells of several immunoSEQ 96-well plates, with each plate serving as a replicate. Each replicate PCR for sorted subsets received roughly 0.2 ug genomic DNA, equal to about 30,000 T cell genomes. Purified libraries were quantified with a Qubit 3.0 fluorometer, sized on a Bioanalyzer 2100, and re-quantified with the KAPA Library Quantification kit. Each immunoSEQ 96-well plate was sequenced on its own single-read 150-cycle Illumina NextSeq 550 flow cell. The paper's data handling went like this. Because the immunoSEQ output included only junctional sequences and no quality scores, the filtering could not be the same as the filtering used for full-length reads. Sequences were annotated with PyIR, a Python wrapper for IgBLAST v1.9, and V/J genes and CDR3 were assigned using IMGT germline references. Reads with weak V/J assignments (E-value above 1e-6), missing CDR3, stop codons, out-of-frame junctions, or ambiguous translated residues were removed. A V3J clonotype was defined by an identical inferred V gene, J gene, and CDR3 amino acid sequence. Percentage overlap between repertoires was computed as shared unique clonotypes divided by the size of the smaller repertoire. Three approaches were used to assess repertoire richness: RTK rarefaction, the Chao1 estimator, and Recon v2.1 estimates of unobserved clonotypes. Generation probabilities for all TCRbeta clonotypes obtained by the gDNA method from a handful of donors were computed using OLGA. In its TCRdb copy, this immuneACCESS table keeps in-frame sequences only and misses some clones. Where compared with another copy, unresolved V genes explain less than half of these, and the others have no known cause. V, J and clone size derive from that table, while D and trimming were established from the DNA sequence. The sample table contains over 2 million clones; only one count was recorded for about nine tenths of them. The ten largest account for 0.3% to 0.45% of the sample.

The CDR3 starts with the cysteine, ends with the phenylalanine, and has 17 residues. The entry retains the CDR3 DNA only, 51 bases that are in frame from base 1. Relative to germline, V is 2 bases shorter and J is 5 bases shorter, with 19 bases between their ends. The V gene is TRBV5-3 and the J gene is TRBJ2-2, with the D gene not confidently named. TRBV5-3 belongs to the ORF category, with a function that is uncertain. The sample was naive CD4+ T cells from PBMCs. This sample's cell subset or site label indicates: CD45RA+ positively selected. The receptor's source is a man younger than 30 in good health. Some clones in this sample may be carry-over from other donors' samples. The CDR3 sequence is CARSFGRLASRTGELFF. The DNA sequence is given as TGTGCCAGAAGCTTCGGCAGGCTTGCAAGTCGGACCGGGGAGCTGTTTTTT.